The T cell receptor (beta chain) under discussion was sequenced for a study of blood T cells in healthy people across ages. Study overall: There was about one barcoded beta molecule captured by template switching per two T cells. Study-wide results and caveats: Roughly linearly, TCR beta diversity per million T cells fell as age increased. Not knowing donor CMV status may have confounded expanded clonotype changes.

The use of a sample-barcoded 5' primer and a J-beta primer mix characterized a second PCR of about 6 to 11 cycles. TCRdb reprocessed the 5' RACE reads via MiXCR and lists one record per CDR3 protein. The sample has 720,000 or so distinct CDR3 sequences; over 40% are singletons. Germline CDR1 reads DFQATT; CDR2 reads SNEGSKA (reference sequence). This CDR3 is built from 15 residues. V was cut by 0 bases and J by 0 bases, with 9 bases left in between. Drawn from each donor were 8.5 to 10 milliliters of peripheral blood. A remark on this clonotype: Its target is unknown.

This receptor was obtained from a man older than 75 in good health. This sequence joins TRBV20-1 and TRBJ2-1; D gene unclear. Source material: blood. The chain's CDR3 is CSARDRVVSYNEQFF. CDR3 nucleotide sequence: TGCAGTGCTAGAGATCGGGTAGTCTCCTACAATGAGCAGTTCTTC.